This T cell receptor beta chain was sequenced during a study of CD8+CD57+ T cells in acquired aplastic anemia. Genomic DNA provided the template from which TCR beta VDJ and CDR3 profiles were obtained. TCRdb reprocessed the reads via MiXCR and lists one record per CDR3 protein. The repertoire holds about 160,000 distinct CDR3 sequences, with approximately 44% as singletons. Patients picked for sequencing had shown CD8+CD57+ cell expansion detected by flow cytometry. This clonotype was seen only once. Its antigen is unidentified. General study findings and limits: Patients and controls had CD8+ Simpson's diversity values that were not significantly distinct.

The sample comprised sorted CD4+, CD8+, or CD8+CD57+ T cells (not recorded which) from PBMCs. This TCR derives from a human donor with aplastic anemia.

This CDR3 is CSVKPGPLDEKLFF. The CDR3 DNA is TGCAGCGTTAAGCCGGGACCTTTGGATGAAAAACTGTTTTTT. The chain couples TRBV29-1 to TRBJ1-4; D perhaps matches TRBD1 (5 bases). The CDR3 is made up of 14 amino acids. The V and J ends lost 5 bases and 6 bases respectively, with 16 bases between them. Germline V gives CDR1 SQVTM, CDR2 ANQGSEA.